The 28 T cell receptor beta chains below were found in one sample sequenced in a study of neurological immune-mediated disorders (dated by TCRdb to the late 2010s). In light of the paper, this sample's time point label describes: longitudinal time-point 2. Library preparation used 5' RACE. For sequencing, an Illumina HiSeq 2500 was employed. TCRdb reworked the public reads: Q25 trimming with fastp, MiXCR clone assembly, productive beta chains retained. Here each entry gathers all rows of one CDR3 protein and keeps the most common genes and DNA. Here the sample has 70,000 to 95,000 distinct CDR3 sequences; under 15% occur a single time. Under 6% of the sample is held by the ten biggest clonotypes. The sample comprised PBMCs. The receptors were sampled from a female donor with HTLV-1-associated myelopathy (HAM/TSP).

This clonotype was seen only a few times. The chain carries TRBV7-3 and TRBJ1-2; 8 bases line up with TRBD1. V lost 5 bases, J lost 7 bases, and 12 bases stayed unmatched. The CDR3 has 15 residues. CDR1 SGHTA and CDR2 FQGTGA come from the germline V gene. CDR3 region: CASSLGQGASFGYTF. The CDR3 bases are TGTGCCAGCAGCCTCGGGCAGGGGGCTTCCTTTGGCTACACCTTC.

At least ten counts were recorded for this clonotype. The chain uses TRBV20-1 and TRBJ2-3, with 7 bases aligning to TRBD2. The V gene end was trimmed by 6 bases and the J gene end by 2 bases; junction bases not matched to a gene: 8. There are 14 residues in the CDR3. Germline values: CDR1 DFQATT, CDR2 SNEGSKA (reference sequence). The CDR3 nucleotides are TGCAGTGCCCCGTTGGGGGGGAACACAGATACGCAGTATTTT. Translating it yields CSAPLGGNTDTQYF.

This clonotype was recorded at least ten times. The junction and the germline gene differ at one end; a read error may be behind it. The CDR3 protein is CASSLMAGPGELFF. DNA of the CDR3: TGTGCCAGCAGCTTAATGGCCGGGCCCGGAGAGCTGTTTTTT. V gene TRBV7-2 combines with J gene TRBJ2-2; the D is unclear. In germline, CDR1 is SGHTA, CDR2 FQGNSA. CDR3 length equals 14 residues.

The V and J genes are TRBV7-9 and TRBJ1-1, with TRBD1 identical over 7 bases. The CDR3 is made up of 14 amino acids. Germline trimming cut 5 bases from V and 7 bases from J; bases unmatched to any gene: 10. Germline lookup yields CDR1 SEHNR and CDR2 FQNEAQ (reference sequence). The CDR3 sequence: CASSPDRASIEAFF. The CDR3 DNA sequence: TGTGCCAGCAGCCCCGACAGGGCTTCGATTGAAGCTTTCTTT.

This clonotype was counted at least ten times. CDR3 sequence (DNA): TGTGCCAGCAGCACAGGGGGCGCGAGGGGCTACACCTTC. It encodes CASSTGGARGYTF. The chain is built from TRBV12-3 or TRBV12-4 and TRBJ1-2; 9 bases line up with TRBD1. The trim removed 6 bases at V and 8 bases at J, leaving 7 bases unmatched. The CDR3 consists of 13 residues.

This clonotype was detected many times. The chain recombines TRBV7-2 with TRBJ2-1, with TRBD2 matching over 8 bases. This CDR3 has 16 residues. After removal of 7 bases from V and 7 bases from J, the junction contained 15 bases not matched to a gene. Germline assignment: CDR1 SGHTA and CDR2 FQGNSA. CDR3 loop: CASIPQTGGPWNEQFF. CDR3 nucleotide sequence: TGTGCCAGCATCCCCCAGACGGGGGGGCCGTGGAATGAGCAGTTCTTC.

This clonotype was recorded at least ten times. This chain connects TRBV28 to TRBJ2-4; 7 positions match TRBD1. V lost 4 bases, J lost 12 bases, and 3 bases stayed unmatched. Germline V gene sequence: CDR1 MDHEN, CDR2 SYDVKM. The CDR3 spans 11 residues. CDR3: CASSSGQPQYF. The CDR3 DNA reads TGTGCCAGCAGTTCGGGACAGCCTCAGTACTTC.

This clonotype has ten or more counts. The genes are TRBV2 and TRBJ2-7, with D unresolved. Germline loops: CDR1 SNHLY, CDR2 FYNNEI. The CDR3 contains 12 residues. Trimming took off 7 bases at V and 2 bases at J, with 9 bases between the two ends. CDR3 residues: CASIENTYEQYF. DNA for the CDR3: TGTGCCAGCATAGAAAACACCTACGAGCAGTACTTC.

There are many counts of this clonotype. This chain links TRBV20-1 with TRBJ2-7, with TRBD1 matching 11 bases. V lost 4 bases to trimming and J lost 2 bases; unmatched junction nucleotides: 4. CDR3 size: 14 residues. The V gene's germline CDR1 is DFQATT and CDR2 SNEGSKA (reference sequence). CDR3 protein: CSATPGQGAYEQYF. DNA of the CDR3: TGCAGTGCTACACCGGGACAGGGGGCCTACGAGCAGTACTTC.

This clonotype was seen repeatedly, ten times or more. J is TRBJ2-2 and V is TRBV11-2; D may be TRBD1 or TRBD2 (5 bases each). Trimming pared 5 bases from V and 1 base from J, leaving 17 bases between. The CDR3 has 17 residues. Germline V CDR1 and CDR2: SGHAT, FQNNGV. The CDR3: CASSPVEGRGNTGELFF. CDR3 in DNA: TGTGCCAGCAGCCCCGTTGAGGGACGGGGGAACACCGGGGAGCTGTTTTTT. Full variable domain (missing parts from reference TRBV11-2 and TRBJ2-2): EAGVAQSPRYKIIEKRQSVAFWCNPISGHATLYWYQQILGQGPKLLIQFQNNGVVDDSQLPKDRFSAERLKGVDSTLKIQPAKLEDSAVYLCASSPVEGRGNTGELFFGEGSRLTVL.

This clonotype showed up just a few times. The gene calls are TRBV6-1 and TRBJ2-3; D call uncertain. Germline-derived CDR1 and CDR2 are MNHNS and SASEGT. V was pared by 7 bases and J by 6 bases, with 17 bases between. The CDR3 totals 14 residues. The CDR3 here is CASNEALGPDTQYF. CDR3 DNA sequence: TGTGCCAGCAACGAAGCCCTAGGTCCGGATACGCAGTATTTT.

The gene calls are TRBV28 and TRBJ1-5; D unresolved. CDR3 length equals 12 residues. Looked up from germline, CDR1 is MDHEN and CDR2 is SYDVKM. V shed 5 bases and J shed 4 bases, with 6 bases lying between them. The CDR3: CASSHYNQPQHF. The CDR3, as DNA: TGTGCCAGCAGTCATTATAATCAGCCCCAGCATTTT.

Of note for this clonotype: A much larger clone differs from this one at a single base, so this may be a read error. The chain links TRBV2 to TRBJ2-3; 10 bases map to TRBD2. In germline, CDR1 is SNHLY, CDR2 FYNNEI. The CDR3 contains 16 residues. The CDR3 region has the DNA TGTGTCAGCAATCAGCGGGGGGGCCTTGACACAGATACGCAGTATTTT. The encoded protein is CVSNQRGGLDTDTQYF.

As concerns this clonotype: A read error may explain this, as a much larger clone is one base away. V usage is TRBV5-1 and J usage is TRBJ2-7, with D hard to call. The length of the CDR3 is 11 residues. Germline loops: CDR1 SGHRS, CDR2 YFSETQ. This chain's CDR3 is CANSSQYEQYF. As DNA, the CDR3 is TGCGCCAACAGCTCCCAATACGAGCAGTACTTC.

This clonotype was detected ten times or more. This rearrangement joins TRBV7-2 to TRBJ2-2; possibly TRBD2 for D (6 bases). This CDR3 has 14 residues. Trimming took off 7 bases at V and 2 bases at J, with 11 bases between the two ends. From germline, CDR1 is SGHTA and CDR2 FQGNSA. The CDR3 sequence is CASKKTSNTGELFF. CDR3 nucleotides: TGTGCCAGCAAGAAGACTAGTAACACCGGGGAGCTGTTTTTT.

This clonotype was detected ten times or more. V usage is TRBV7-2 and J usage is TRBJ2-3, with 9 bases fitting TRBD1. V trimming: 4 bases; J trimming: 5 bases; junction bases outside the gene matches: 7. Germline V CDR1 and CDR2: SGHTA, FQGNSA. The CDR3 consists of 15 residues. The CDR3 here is CASSSQGALGDTQYF. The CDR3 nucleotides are TGTGCCAGCAGCTCACAGGGGGCTCTAGGAGATACGCAGTATTTT. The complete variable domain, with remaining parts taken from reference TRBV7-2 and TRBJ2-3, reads GAGVSQSPSNKVTEKGKDVELRCDPISGHTALYWYRQSLGQGLEFLIYFQGNSAPDKSGLPSDRFSAERTGGSVSTLTIQRTQQEDSAVYLCASSSQGALGDTQYFGPGTRLTVL.

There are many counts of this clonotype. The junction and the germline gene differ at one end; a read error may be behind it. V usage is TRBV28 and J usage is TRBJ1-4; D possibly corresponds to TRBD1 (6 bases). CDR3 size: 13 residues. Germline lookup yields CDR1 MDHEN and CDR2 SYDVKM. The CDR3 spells CASSSGTKEKQFF. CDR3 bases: TGTGCCAGCAGTTCCGGGACAAAAGAAAAACAGTTTTTT.

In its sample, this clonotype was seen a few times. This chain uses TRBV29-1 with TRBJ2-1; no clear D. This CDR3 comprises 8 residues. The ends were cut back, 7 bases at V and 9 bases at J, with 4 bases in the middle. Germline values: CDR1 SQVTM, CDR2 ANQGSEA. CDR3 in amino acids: CSAPEQFF. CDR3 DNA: TGCAGCGCCCCTGAGCAGTTCTTC.

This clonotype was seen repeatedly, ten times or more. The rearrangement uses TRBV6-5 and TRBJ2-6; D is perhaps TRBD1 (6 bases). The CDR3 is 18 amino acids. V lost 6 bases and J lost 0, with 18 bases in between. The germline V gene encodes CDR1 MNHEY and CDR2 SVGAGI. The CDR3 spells CASRPRGRGSSGANVLTF. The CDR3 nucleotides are TGTGCCAGCAGGCCCAGGGGCAGGGGTAGCTCTGGGGCCAACGTCCTGACTTTC.

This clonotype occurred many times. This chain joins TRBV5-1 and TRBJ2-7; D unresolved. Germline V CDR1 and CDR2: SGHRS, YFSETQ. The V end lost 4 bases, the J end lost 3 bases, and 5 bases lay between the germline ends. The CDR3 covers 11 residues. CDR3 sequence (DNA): TGCGCCAGCAGCGCGCACTACGAGCAGTACTTC. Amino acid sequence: CASSAHYEQYF.

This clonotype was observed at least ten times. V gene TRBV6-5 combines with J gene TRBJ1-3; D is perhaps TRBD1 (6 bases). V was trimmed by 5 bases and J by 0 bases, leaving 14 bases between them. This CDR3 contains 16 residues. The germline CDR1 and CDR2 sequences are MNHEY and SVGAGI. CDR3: CASSTAGHRSGNTIYF. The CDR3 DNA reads TGTGCCAGCAGTACCGCGGGACACCGCTCTGGAAACACCATATATTTT.

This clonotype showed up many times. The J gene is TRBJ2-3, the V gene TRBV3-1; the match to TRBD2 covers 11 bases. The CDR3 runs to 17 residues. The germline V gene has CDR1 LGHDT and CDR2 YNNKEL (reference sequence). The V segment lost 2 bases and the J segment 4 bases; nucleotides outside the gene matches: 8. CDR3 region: CASSQPYSGGAADTQYF. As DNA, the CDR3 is TGTGCCAGCAGCCAACCCTATAGCGGGGGGGCTGCAGATACGCAGTATTTT.

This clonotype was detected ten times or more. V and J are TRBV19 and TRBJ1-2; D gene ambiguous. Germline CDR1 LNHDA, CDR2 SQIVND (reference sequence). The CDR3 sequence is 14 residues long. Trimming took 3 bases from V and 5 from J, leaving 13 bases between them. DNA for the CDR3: TGTGCCAGTAGTATGACGGAGCTATGGTATGGCTACACCTTC. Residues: CASSMTELWYGYTF.

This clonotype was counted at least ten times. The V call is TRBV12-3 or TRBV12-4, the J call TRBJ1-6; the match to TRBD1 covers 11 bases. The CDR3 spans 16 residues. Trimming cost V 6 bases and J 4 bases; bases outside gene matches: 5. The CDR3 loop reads CASRRTGGEYNSPLHF. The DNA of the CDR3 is TGTGCCAGCAGACGGACAGGGGGCGAATATAATTCACCCCTCCACTTT.

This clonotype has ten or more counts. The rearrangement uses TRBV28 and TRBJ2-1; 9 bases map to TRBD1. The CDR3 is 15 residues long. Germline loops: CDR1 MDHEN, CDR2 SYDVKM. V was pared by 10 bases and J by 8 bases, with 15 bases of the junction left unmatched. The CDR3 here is CAINIDGQGNDEQFF. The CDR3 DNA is TGTGCCATCAACATAGACGGACAGGGGAACGATGAGCAGTTCTTC. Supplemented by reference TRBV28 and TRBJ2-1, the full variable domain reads DVKVTQSSRYLVKRTGEKVFLECVQDMDHENMFWYRQDPGLGLRLIYFSYDVKMKEKGDIPEGYSVSREKKERFSLILESASTNQTSMYLCAINIDGQGNDEQFFGPGTRLTVL.

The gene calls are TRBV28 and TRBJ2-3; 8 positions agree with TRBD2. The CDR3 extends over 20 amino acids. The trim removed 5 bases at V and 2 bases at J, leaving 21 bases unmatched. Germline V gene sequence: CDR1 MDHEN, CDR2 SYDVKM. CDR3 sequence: CASSIPLGGSGDPNTDTQYF. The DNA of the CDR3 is TGTGCCAGCAGTATCCCTCTTGGTGGTAGCGGGGACCCCAACACAGATACGCAGTATTTT.

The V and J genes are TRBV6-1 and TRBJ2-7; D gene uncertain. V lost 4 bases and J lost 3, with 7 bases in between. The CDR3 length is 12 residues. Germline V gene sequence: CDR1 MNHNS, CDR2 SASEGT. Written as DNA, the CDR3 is TGTGCCAGCAGTGTGGGGTTCTACGAGCAGTACTTC. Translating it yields CASSVGFYEQYF.

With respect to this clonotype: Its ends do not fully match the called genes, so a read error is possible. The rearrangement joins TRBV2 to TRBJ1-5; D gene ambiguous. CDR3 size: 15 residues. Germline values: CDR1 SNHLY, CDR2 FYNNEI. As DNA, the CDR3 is TGTGCCAGCAGTCCCGGAAAGGCAGGCAATCAGTCCCAGCATTTT. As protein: CASSPGKAGNQSQHF.